The T cell receptor gamma chain described here comes from a study of human gamma delta and Vdelta1 T cells (dated by TCRdb to between 2017 and 2018). Describing the broader study: The study investigated Delta One T cells, Vd1+ gamma-delta T cells, as cytotoxic effectors against acute myeloid leukemia. What the study reported, not specific to this receptor: Delta One T cells were reported as polyclonal and as showing broad cytotoxic targeting of acute myeloid leukemia.

After removal of 2 bases from V and 10 bases from J, the junction retains 14 bases not matched to a gene. The CDR3 holds 14 amino acids from the cysteine to the phenylalanine. Left in the record is the CDR3 DNA by itself, 42 bases read in frame from the first base. For CDR1 and CDR2, the germline V gene lists EGSTGY and YDSYTSSV. This clone was seen only once. Its antigen is unknown. No qualities accompany the bases; no much larger clone lies one base away. Weak support is all one read offers. Libraries came from PCR. TCRdb lists the instrument as Illumina MiSeq. TCRdb called clones afresh from the public reads with CATT; identical DNA rows were later merged. The table for this sample lists several thousand gamma-chain clones; around 42% of them were counted only once. The ten largest clones represent about 2.5% of the sample.

The clonotype was recovered from a human donor in good health. The sample was Vdelta1 gamma-delta T cells from blood grown in culture (DOT cells). In the paper's terms, the cell subset or site label means: Delta One T cells, in vitro expanded/differentiated Vd1+ gamma-delta T cells. Recombination connected TRGV4 to TRGJ1 or TRGJ2. The CDR3 reads as follows: CATWDEGFWRKKLF. The DNA sequence is as follows: TGTGCCACCTGGGATGAGGGGTTTTGGCGGAAGAAACTCTTT.